This T cell receptor beta chain derives from a study of shared clonotypes between healthy human individuals (dated by TCRdb to the early 2020s). For the study in its entirety: A couple of women and a few men aged 18 to 49 years were included in the cohort. Blood TCR repertoires of about five healthy adults were deeply sequenced to estimate repertoire size and the extent of clonotype sharing between individuals. To increase sequencing depth and limit assay-specific biases, different laboratories used diverse techniques to prepare libraries and sequence TCR repertoires. Leukapheresis yielded between about 0.85 and 9 billion PBMCs per donor.

The germline V gene gives CDR1 as MDHEN and CDR2 as SYDVKM. Including cysteine and phenylalanine, the CDR3 has 15 amino acids. Only the CDR3 DNA is retained, 45 bases long and in frame from the first base. The V end loses 7 bases and the J end loses 4 bases, and a stretch of 17 bases separates them. The donors were healthy, HIV-negative adults with no recently reported acute infections or vaccinations. Every donor was a Caucasian adult residing in Nashville, Tennessee, USA. For unsorted samples, some 90 million PBMCs were counted and genomic DNA was extracted with the QIAamp DNA Blood Mini kit. Blood was collected by leukapheresis, and PBMCs were isolated by Ficoll-Histopaque density gradient centrifugation and then cryopreserved in liquid nitrogen vapor phase. Points the paper makes about the study in general: Only blood was sampled, and tissue TCR repertoires likely differ from those in blood. Because the study included a small number of donors, the genetic and exposure-history diversity represented was limited. Pairwise subsampling indicated that sequencing depth was expected to affect the degree of clonotype sharing among donors.

Using the deep immunoSEQ assay, multiplex PCR amplified TCR CDR3 regions from genomic DNA. Extracted genomic DNA from each cell subset was spread evenly across all wells of several immunoSEQ 96-well plates, with each plate serving as a replicate. Each replicate PCR for unsorted PBMC received 300 to 350 ng genomic DNA, equal to approximately 30,000 T cell genomes. Unsorted PBMC genomic DNA was sequenced across ten immunoSEQ deep assay plates. Purified libraries were measured with a Qubit 3.0 fluorometer, size-checked on a Bioanalyzer 2100, and measured again with the KAPA Library Quantification kit. Every immunoSEQ 96-well plate was sequenced on a separate single-read 150-cycle Illumina NextSeq 550 flow cell. On the authors' methods: Because the immunoSEQ output included only junctional sequences and no quality scores, the filtering could not be the same as the filtering used for full-length reads. Sequences were annotated with PyIR, a Python wrapper for IgBLAST v1.9, using IMGT germline references to assign V/J genes and CDR3. Reads were filtered out if the reads had weak V/J assignments (E-value above 1e-6), no CDR3, stop codons, out-of-frame junctions, or ambiguous translated residues. V3J clonotypes were defined by identical inferred V gene, J gene, and CDR3 amino acid sequence. The percentage overlap between two repertoires was calculated by dividing the number of shared unique clonotypes by the size of the smaller repertoire. Richness of each repertoire was evaluated using RTK rarefaction, the Chao1 estimator, and Recon v2.1 estimates of unobserved clonotypes. Here the immuneACCESS table is served through TCRdb, limited to in-frame sequences with V and J called. Missing clones are a known gap in these copies; in checked studies unresolved V genes cover under half, and the rest lacks a known reason. The V and J calls and clone size are taken from that table; D and trimming were inferred from the DNA. The sample data list hundreds of thousands of clones, and around three quarters of these were observed just once. In total, the top ten clones hold more than 10% of the sample.

A remark on this clone: What this receptor recognizes is not known. No base-level quality is on record; no much larger clone is a single base apart.

The sequenced sample consisted of PBMCs. The sequence was collected from a woman aged 40-49 years in good health. Some clones in this sample may be carry-over from other donors' samples. The chain is assembled from TRBV28 and TRBJ2-1; TRBD2 is a weak D gene call, 6 bases matching. The sequenced DNA: TGTGCCAGCACGAAATTGGCGGGAATTTACAATGAGCAGTTCTTC. Its translation reads: CASTKLAGIYNEQFF.